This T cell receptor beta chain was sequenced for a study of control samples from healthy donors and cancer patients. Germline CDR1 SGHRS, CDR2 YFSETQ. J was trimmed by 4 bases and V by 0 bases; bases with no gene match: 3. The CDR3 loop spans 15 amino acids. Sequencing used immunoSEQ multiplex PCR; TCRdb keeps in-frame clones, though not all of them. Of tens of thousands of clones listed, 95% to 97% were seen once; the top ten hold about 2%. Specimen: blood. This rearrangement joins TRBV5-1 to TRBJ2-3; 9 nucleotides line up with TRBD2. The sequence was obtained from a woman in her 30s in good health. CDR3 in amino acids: CASSLAGGRADTQYF. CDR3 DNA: TGCGCCAGCAGCTTGGCCGGCGGGAGGGCAGATACGCAGTATTTT.